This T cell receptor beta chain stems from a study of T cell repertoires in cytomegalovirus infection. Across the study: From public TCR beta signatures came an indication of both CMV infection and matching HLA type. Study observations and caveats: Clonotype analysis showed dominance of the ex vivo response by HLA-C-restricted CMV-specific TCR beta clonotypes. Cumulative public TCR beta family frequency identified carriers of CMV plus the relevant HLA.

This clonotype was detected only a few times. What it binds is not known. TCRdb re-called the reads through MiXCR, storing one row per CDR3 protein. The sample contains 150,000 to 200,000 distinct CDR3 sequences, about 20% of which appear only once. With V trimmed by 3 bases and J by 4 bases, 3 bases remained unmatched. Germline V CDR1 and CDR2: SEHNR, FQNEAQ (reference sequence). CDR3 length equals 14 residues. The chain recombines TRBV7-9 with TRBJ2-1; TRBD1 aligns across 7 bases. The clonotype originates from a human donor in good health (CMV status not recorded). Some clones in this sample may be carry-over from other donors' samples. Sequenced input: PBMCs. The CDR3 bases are TGTGCCAGCAGCTTCCGGGACAGATACAATGAGCAGTTCTTC. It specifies CASSFRDRYNEQFF.